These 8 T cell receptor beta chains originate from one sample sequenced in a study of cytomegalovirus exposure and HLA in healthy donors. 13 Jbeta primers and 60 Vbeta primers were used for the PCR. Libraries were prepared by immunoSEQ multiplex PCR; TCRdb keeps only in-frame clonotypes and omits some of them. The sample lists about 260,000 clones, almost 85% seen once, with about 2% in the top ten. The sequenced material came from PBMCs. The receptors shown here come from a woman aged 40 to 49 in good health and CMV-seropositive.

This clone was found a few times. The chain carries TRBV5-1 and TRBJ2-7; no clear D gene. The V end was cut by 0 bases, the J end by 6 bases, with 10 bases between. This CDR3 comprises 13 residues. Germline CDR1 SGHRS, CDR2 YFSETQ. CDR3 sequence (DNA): TGCGCCAGCAGCTTGGGTGTGTCGGGCGAGCAGTACTTC. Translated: CASSLGVSGEQYF.

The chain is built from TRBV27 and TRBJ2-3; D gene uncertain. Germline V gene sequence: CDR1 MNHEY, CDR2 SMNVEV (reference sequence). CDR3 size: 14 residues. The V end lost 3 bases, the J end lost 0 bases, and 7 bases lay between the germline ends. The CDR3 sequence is CASSLARSTDTQYF. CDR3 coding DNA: TGTGCCAGCAGTTTGGCGCGGAGCACAGATACGCAGTATTTT.

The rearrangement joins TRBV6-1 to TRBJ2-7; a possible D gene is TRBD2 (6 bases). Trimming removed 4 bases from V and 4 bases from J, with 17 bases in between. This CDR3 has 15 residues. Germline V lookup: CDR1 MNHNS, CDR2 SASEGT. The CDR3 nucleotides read TGTGCCAGCAGTGCCCCTTGGGAGGCGATGTACGAGCAGTACTTC. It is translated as CASSAPWEAMYEQYF.

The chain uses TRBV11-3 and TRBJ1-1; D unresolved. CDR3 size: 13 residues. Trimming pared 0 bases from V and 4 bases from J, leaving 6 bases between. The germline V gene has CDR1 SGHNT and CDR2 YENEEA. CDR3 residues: CASSLDSPTEAFF. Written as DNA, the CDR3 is TGTGCCAGCAGCTTAGATAGCCCCACTGAAGCTTTCTTT.

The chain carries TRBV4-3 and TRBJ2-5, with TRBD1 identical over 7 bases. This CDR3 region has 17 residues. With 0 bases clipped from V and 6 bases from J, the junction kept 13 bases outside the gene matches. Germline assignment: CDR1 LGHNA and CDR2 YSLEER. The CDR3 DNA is TGCGCCAGCAGCCAAGATCCGAACAGGGGAGTTGTAAAGACCCAGTACTTC. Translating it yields CASSQDPNRGVVKTQYF.

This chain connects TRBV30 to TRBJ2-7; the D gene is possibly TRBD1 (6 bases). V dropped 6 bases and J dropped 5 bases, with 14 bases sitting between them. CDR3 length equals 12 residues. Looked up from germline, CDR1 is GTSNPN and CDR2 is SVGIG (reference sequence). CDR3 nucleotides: TGTGCCTGTCAGGGGCCGGGGCACGAGCAGTACTTC. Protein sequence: CACQGPGHEQYF.

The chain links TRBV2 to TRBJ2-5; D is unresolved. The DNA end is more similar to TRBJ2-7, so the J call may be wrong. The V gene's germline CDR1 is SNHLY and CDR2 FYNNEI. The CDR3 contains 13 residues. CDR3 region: CASRLQLTHEQYF. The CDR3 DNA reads TGTGCCAGCAGGCTGCAATTAACCCACGAGCAGTACTTC.

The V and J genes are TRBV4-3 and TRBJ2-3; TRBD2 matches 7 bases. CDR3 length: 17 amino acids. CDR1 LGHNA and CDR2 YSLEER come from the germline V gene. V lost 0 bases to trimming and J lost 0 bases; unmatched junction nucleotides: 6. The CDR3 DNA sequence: TGCGCCAGCAGCCAAGAGCTTGCGGGAGCTAGCACAGATACGCAGTATTTT. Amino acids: CASSQELAGASTDTQYF.